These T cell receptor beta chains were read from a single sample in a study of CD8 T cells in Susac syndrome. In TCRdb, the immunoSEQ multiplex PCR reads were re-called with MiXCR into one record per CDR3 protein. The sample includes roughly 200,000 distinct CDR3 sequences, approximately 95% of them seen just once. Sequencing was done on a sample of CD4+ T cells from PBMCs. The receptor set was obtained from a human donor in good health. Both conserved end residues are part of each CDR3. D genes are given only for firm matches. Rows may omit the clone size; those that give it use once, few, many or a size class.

CDR3aa: CASSQATGTREYF
CDR3nt: TGCGCCAGCAGCCAAGCGACCGGGACTAGGGAGTATTTT
j_gene: TRBJ2-3
v_gene: TRBV4-1
d_gene: TRBD2
abundance: once

CDR3aa: CASSLLSEQFF
CDR3nt: TGTGCCAGCAGCTTACTAAGTGAGCAGTTCTTC
j_gene: TRBJ2-1
v_gene: TRBV7-2
d_gene: NA
abundance: once

CDR3aa: CAISPQGYEKLFF
CDR3nt: TGTGCCATCAGCCCCCAGGGGTATGAAAAACTGTTTTTT
j_gene: TRBJ1-4
v_gene: TRBV10-3
d_gene: NA
abundance: NA

CDR3aa: CASRDRGNTEAFF
CDR3nt: TGTGCCAGCAGGGACAGGGGTAACACTGAAGCTTTCTTT
j_gene: TRBJ1-1
v_gene: TRBV2
d_gene: TRBD1
abundance: NA

CDR3aa: CSARPGAGTGRADTQYF
CDR3nt: TGCAGTGCTAGACCTGGGGCCGGGACAGGGAGAGCAGATACGCAGTATTTT
j_gene: TRBJ2-3
v_gene: TRBV20-1
d_gene: TRBD1
abundance: NA

CDR3aa: CASSSSGLLTGRNIQYF
CDR3nt: TGCGCCAGCAGCTCCTCAGGACTCCTGACTGGTAGAAACATTCAGTACTTC
j_gene: TRBJ2-4
v_gene: TRBV5-1
d_gene: NA
abundance: NA

CDR3aa: CASSRTGRGAPSTDTQYF
CDR3nt: TGTGCCAGCAGCAGGACTGGGCGGGGGGCACCTAGCACAGATACGCAGTATTTT
j_gene: TRBJ2-3
v_gene: TRBV27
d_gene: TRBD2
abundance: NA

CDR3aa: CSAVADRGYGYTF
CDR3nt: TGCAGTGCCGTAGCCGACAGGGGTTATGGCTACACCTTC
j_gene: TRBJ1-2
v_gene: TRBV20-1
d_gene: TRBD1
abundance: NA

CDR3aa: CATSRLTATGELFF
CDR3nt: TGTGCCACCAGCCGCTTGACTGCGACCGGGGAGCTGTTTTTT
j_gene: TRBJ2-2
v_gene: TRBV15
d_gene: NA
abundance: NA

CDR3aa: CAIGWADSNQPQHF
CDR3nt: TGTGCCATAGGATGGGCGGATAGCAATCAGCCCCAGCATTTT
j_gene: TRBJ1-5
v_gene: TRBV19
d_gene: NA
abundance: NA

CDR3aa: CASTPAGGRFVEQFF
CDR3nt: TGTGCCAGCACTCCTGCGGGGGGCAGGTTTGTCGAGCAGTTCTTC
j_gene: TRBJ2-1
v_gene: TRBV2
d_gene: TRBD2
abundance: NA

CDR3aa: CASSLRDSSTDTQYF
CDR3nt: TGCGCCAGCAGCTTGAGGGACAGCTCCACAGATACGCAGTATTTT
j_gene: TRBJ2-3
v_gene: TRBV5-1
d_gene: TRBD1
abundance: NA

CDR3aa: CASSPRQPLHF
CDR3nt: TGTGCCAGCAGTCCCCGCCAACCCCTCCACTTT
j_gene: TRBJ1-6
v_gene: TRBV28
d_gene: NA
abundance: NA

CDR3aa: CAWEFGSGNTIYF
CDR3nt: TGTGCCTGGGAATTTGGCTCTGGAAACACCATATATTTT
j_gene: TRBJ1-3
v_gene: TRBV30
d_gene: NA
abundance: once

CDR3aa: CASKSTGNTIYF
CDR3nt: TGTGCCAGCAAATCCACTGGAAACACCATATATTTT
j_gene: TRBJ1-3
v_gene: TRBV27
d_gene: NA
abundance: NA

CDR3aa: CASSLGPEPQHF
CDR3nt: TGTGCCAGCAGCTTGGGCCCTGAGCCCCAGCATTTT
j_gene: TRBJ1-5
v_gene: TRBV7-9
d_gene: NA
abundance: NA

CDR3aa: CASSHGKRGDGYTF
CDR3nt: TGTGCCAGCAGTCACGGGAAGAGGGGGGATGGCTACACCTTC
j_gene: TRBJ1-2
v_gene: TRBV6-5
d_gene: NA
abundance: NA

CDR3aa: CASSSRNAREGFF
CDR3nt: TGTGCCAGCAGCTCCCGGAATGCTCGCGAGGGTTTCTTC
j_gene: TRBJ2-1
v_gene: TRBV5-6
d_gene: NA
abundance: NA

CDR3aa: CATSDSHDRRDTQYF
CDR3nt: TGTGCCACCAGTGATTCCCACGATCGGAGAGATACGCAGTATTTT
j_gene: TRBJ2-3
v_gene: TRBV24-1
d_gene: NA
abundance: NA

CDR3aa: CASSGVLAPGETQYF
CDR3nt: TGTGCCAGCAGTGGGGTTCTAGCACCCGGAGAGACCCAGTACTTC
j_gene: TRBJ2-5
v_gene: TRBV25-1
d_gene: NA
abundance: NA

CDR3aa: CSAGSGATNEKLFF
CDR3nt: TGCAGTGCTGGATCAGGGGCAACTAATGAAAAACTGTTTTTT
j_gene: TRBJ1-4
v_gene: TRBV20-1
d_gene: NA
abundance: NA

CDR3aa: CASSQALTSNTGELFF
CDR3nt: TGCGCCAGCAGCCAAGCTCTGACGTCGAACACCGGGGAGCTGTTTTTT
j_gene: TRBJ2-2
v_gene: TRBV4-1
d_gene: NA
abundance: NA

CDR3aa: CASSIFPGGQGIVEQFF
CDR3nt: TGTGCCAGTAGTATCTTTCCGGGGGGACAGGGTATCGTTGAGCAGTTCTTC
j_gene: TRBJ2-1
v_gene: TRBV19
d_gene: TRBD1
abundance: NA

CDR3aa: CASSLGLRGNTGELFF
CDR3nt: TGTGCCAGCAGCTTGGGCCTGCGGGGGAACACCGGGGAGCTGTTTTTT
j_gene: TRBJ2-2
v_gene: TRBV5-4
d_gene: NA
abundance: NA

CDR3aa: CASSIGDRTNGYTF
CDR3nt: TGTGCCAGTAGTATTGGGGACAGGACAAACGGCTACACCTTC
j_gene: TRBJ1-2
v_gene: TRBV19
d_gene: TRBD1
abundance: NA

CDR3aa: CASSLGSGYGYTF
CDR3nt: TGTGCCAGCAGTTTAGGCAGTGGATATGGCTACACCTTC
j_gene: TRBJ1-2
v_gene: TRBV12-3/TRBV12-4
d_gene: NA
abundance: NA

CDR3aa: CASSQDFGGAGTGELFF
CDR3nt: TGTGCCAGCAGCCAAGACTTTGGGGGCGCGGGCACCGGGGAGCTGTTTTTT
j_gene: TRBJ2-2
v_gene: TRBV3-1
d_gene: NA
abundance: NA

CDR3aa: CASSTKGGYTF
CDR3nt: TGTGCCAGCAGTACCAAAGGTGGCTACACCTTC
j_gene: TRBJ1-2
v_gene: TRBV28
d_gene: NA
abundance: NA

CDR3aa: CASSPWTGGTGNTIYF
CDR3nt: TGCGCCAGCAGCCCTTGGACAGGGGGAACGGGAAACACCATATATTTT
j_gene: TRBJ1-3
v_gene: TRBV5-1
d_gene: TRBD1
abundance: NA

CDR3aa: CASSSSQGQYGYTF
CDR3nt: TGTGCCAGCAGTTCCTCACAGGGTCAATATGGCTACACCTTC
j_gene: TRBJ1-2
v_gene: TRBV12-3/TRBV12-4
d_gene: NA
abundance: NA

CDR3aa: CASSPRPLGETQYF
CDR3nt: TGTGCCAGCAGCCCACGACCTTTAGGGGAGACCCAGTACTTC
j_gene: TRBJ2-5
v_gene: TRBV9
d_gene: NA
abundance: NA

CDR3aa: CASSVDPLNSPLHF
CDR3nt: TGTGCCAGCAGCGTAGATCCGCTTAATTCACCCCTCCACTTT
j_gene: TRBJ1-6
v_gene: TRBV9
d_gene: NA
abundance: NA

CDR3aa: CASSLGGARETQYF
CDR3nt: TGTGCCAGCAGTTTGGGGGGGGCCAGGGAGACCCAGTACTTC
j_gene: TRBJ2-5
v_gene: TRBV7-2
d_gene: NA
abundance: few

CDR3aa: CASSRETVYNEQFF
CDR3nt: TGTGCCAGCAGCCGAGAGACAGTGTACAATGAGCAGTTCTTC
j_gene: TRBJ2-1
v_gene: TRBV3-1
d_gene: NA
abundance: NA

CDR3aa: CASSLLGAPGELFF
CDR3nt: TGTGCCAGCAGCCTATTGGGAGCGCCCGGGGAGCTGTTTTTT
j_gene: TRBJ2-2
v_gene: TRBV3-1
d_gene: NA
abundance: NA

CDR3aa: CASRDRGNTGELFF
CDR3nt: TGTGCCAGTAGGGACAGGGGGAACACCGGGGAGCTGTTTTTT
j_gene: TRBJ2-2
v_gene: TRBV19
d_gene: TRBD1
abundance: NA

CDR3aa: CASSHAMGGERLGQFF
CDR3nt: TGCGCCAGCAGCCATGCAATGGGGGGGGAACGCCTTGGGCAGTTCTTC
j_gene: TRBJ2-1
v_gene: TRBV4-1
d_gene: TRBD2
abundance: NA